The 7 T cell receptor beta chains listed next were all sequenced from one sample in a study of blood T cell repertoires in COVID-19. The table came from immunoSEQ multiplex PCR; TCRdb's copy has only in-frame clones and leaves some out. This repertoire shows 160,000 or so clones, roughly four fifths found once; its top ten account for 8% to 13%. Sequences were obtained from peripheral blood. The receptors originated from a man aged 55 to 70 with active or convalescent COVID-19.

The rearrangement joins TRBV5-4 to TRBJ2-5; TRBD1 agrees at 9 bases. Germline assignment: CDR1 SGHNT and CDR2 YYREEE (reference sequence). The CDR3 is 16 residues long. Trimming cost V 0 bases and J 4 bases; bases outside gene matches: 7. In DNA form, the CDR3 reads TGTGCCAGCAGCTTGGTCGGGACAGGGATGGCAGAGACCCAGTACTTC. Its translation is CASSLVGTGMAETQYF.

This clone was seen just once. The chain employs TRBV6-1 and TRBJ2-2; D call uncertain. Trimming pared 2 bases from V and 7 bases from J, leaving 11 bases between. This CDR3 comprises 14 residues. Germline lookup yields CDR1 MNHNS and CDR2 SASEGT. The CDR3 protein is CASSENVPVGELFF. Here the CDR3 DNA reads TGTGCCAGCAGTGAAAATGTCCCCGTCGGGGAGCTGTTTTTT.

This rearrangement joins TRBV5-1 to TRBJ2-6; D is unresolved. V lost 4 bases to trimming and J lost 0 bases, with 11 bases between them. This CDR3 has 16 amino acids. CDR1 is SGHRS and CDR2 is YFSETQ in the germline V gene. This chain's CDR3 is CASSQRQVSGANVLTF. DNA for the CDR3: TGCGCCAGCAGCCAACGCCAGGTCTCTGGGGCCAACGTCCTGACTTTC.

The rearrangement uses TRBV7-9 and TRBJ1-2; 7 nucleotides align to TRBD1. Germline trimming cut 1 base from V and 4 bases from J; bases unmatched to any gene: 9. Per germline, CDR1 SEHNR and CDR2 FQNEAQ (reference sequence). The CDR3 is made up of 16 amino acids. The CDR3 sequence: CASSLGSGQEIYGYTF. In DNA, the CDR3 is TGTGCCAGCAGCTTAGGTTCTGGACAGGAGATCTATGGCTACACCTTC.

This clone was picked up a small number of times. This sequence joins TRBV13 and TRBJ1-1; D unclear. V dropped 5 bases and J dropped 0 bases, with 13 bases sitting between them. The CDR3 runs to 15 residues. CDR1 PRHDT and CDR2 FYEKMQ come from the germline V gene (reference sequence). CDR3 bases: TGTGCCAGCAGCCACCAGGAAAATATGAACACTGAAGCTTTCTTT. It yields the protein CASSHQENMNTEAFF.

The CDR3 sequence: CATSKSNSPLHF. CDR3 DNA: TGTGCCACCAGCAAGAGCAATTCACCCCTCCACTTT. The rearrangement joins TRBV15 to TRBJ1-6; D is ambiguous. Trimming removed 4 bases at V and 7 bases at J, with 5 bases between. The CDR3 is 12 residues long. CDR1 and CDR2 from the germline V gene are LNHNV and YYDKDF (reference sequence).

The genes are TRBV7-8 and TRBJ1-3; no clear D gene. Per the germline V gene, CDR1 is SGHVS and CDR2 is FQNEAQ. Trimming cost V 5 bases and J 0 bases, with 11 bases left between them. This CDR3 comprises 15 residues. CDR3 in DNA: TGTGCCAGCAGCGGACCTGGGAGCTCTGGAAACACCATATATTTT. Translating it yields CASSGPGSSGNTIYF. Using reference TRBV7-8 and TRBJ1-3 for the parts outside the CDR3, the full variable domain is GAGVSQSPRYKVAKRGQDVALRCDPISGHVSLFWYQQALGQGPEFLTYFQNEAQLDKSGLPSDRFFAERPEGSVSTLKIQRTQQEDSAVYLCASSGPGSSGNTIYFGEGSWLTVV.